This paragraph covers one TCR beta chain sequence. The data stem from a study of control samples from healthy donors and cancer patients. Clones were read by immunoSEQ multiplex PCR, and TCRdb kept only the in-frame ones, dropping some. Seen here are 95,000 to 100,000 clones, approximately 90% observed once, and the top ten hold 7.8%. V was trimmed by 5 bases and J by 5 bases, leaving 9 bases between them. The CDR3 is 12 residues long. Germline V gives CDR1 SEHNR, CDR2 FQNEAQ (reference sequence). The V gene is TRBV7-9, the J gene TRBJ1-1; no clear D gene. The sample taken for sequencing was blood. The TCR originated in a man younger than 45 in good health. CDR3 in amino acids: CASSHVVTEAFF. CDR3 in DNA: TGTGCCAGCAGCCACGTCGTAACTGAAGCTTTCTTT.